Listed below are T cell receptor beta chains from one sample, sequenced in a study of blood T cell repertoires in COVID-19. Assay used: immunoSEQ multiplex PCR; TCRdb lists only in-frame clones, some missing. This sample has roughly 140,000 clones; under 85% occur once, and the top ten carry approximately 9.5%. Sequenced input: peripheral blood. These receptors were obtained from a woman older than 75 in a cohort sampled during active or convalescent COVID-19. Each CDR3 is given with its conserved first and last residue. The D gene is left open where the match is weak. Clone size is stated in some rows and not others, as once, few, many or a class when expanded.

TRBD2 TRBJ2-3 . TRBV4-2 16 TGTGCCAGCAGCCGCGGTAGCGGGGACTTCACAGATACGCAGTATTTT CASSRGSGDFTDTQYF
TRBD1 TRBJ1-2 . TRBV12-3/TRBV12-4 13 TGTGCCAGCAGACCAACAGGGGGCCGTGGCTACACCTTC CASRPTGGRGYTF
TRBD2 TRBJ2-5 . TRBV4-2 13 TGTGCCAGCAGCCAGTATAGCGGGTCGGTAGGGTACTTC CASSQYSGSVGYF
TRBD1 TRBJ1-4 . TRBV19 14 TGTGCCAGTACCTATACAGGGGAGAGGGAAAAACTGTTTTTT CASTYTGEREKLFF
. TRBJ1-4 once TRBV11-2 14 TGTGCCAGCAGCTTAGTCCGGTTCGGGGAAAAACTGTTTTTT CASSLVRFGEKLFF
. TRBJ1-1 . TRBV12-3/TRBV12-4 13 TGTGCCACTCGGGACTTCCAGAACACTGAAGCTTTCTTT CATRDFQNTEAFF
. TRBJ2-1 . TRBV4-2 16 TGTGCCAGCAGCCAACTGACTGGGGCCTCCTACAATGAGCAGTTCTTC CASSQLTGASYNEQFF
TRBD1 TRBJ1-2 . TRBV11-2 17 TGTGCCAGCAGCTTAGGTCTTAGGACAGGGTTATACTATGGCTACACCTTC CASSLGLRTGLYYGYTF
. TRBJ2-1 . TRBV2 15 TGTGCCAGTTTGGTACAGGTTGGCCCCCCCAATGAGCAGTTCTTC CASLVQVGPPNEQFF
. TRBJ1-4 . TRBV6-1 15 TGTGCCAGCAGTGAACCCCGGGGTCGCGGGGAAAAACTGTTTTTT CASSEPRGRGEKLFF
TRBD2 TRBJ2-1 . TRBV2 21 TGTGCCAGCAGCCACCCGGGACTAGCGGGGGGTCTCCAAGCCCTCTACAATGAGCAGTTCTTC CASSHPGLAGGLQALYNEQFF
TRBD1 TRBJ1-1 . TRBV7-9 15 TGTGCCAGCAGCGCCCGGACAGGGATTAACACTGAAGCTTTCTTT CASSARTGINTEAFF
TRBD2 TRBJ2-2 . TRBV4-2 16 TGTGCCAGCAGCCGCATAGCGGGGGGGCTCACCGGGGAGCTGTTTTTT CASSRIAGGLTGELFF
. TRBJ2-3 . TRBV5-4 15 TGTGCCAGCAGCTCGGCCCGGGTACCCACAGATACGCAGTATTTT CASSSARVPTDTQYF
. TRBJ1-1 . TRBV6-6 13 TGTGCCAGCAGTTACCAGGGTGACACTGAAGCTTTCTTT CASSYQGDTEAFF
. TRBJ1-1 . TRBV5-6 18 TGTGCCAGCAGCGACCGGGACCCCTGGAGGGAAGTGAACACTGAAGCTTTCTTT CASSDRDPWREVNTEAFF
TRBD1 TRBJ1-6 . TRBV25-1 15 TGTGCCAGCAGTGAAGTACGACAGGGATACTCACCCCTCCACTTT CASSEVRQGYSPLHF
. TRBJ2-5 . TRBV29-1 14 TGCAGCGTAACTCCCGCGGGGAGGCAAGAGACCCAGTACTTC CSVTPAGRQETQYF
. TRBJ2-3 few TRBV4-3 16 TGCGCCAGCAGCCAAGTTAATCAGGGGTTAACAGATACGCAGTATTTT CASSQVNQGLTDTQYF
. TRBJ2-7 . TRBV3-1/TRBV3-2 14 TGTGCCAGCAGCCAACCCTCCGGCAGGTACGAGCAGTACTTC CASSQPSGRYEQYF
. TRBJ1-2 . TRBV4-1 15 TGCGCCAGCAGCGCAGACAACCAGGGGATCTATGGCTACACCTTC CASSADNQGIYGYTF
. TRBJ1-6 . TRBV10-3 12 TGTGCCACCCAGGGGAATAATTCACCCCTCCACTTT CATQGNNSPLHF
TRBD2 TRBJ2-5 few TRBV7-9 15 TGTGCCAGCAGCCCCCCGGGACTACTACAAGAGACCCAGTACTTC CASSPPGLLQETQYF
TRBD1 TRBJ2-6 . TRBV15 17 TGTGCCACCAGCTCAGGACAGGGGCCCTCTGGGGCCAACGTCCTGACTTTC CATSSGQGPSGANVLTF
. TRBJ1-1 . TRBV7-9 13 TGTGCCAGCAGCTTGGGGTTAGGACTTGAAGCTTTCTTT CASSLGLGLEAFF